A selection of T cell receptor beta chains follows, all from one sample in a study of blood T cell repertoires in COVID-19. Using immunoSEQ multiplex PCR, the repertoire was profiled, and TCRdb retains in-frame clones only, with some absent. Among roughly 210,000 clones listed, 88% were seen once. Sequencing was carried out using peripheral blood. The receptors come from an older man with acute or convalescent COVID-19. The CDR3 runs from the conserved cysteine through the conserved F or W. Each record gives: D gene, clone size, J gene, V gene, CDR3 protein, CDR3 DNA. The D gene is left open where the match is weak. Only part of the rows carry a size: once, few, many, or a class if the clone is expanded.

TRBD1 | NA | TRBJ2-7 | TRBV28 | CASSLTGVFYEQYF | TGTGCCAGCAGTTTGACAGGGGTATTCTACGAGCAGTACTTC
TRBD1 | NA | TRBJ2-1 | TRBV24-1 | CATSGGTAYNEQFF | TGTGCCACCAGTGGTGGGACAGCCTACAATGAGCAGTTCTTC
TRBD1 | NA | TRBJ2-2 | TRBV7-9 | CASSPGTGFSGELFF | TGTGCCAGCAGCCCCGGGACAGGGTTCTCCGGGGAGCTGTTTTTT
TRBD2 | NA | TRBJ2-1 | TRBV7-9 | CASSPLLAGEYNEQFF | TGTGCCAGCAGCCCCCTACTAGCGGGGGAGTACAATGAGCAGTTCTTC
NA | NA | TRBJ2-7 | TRBV7-8 | CATGLSGPYEQYF | TGTGCCACTGGACTTAGCGGACCCTACGAGCAGTACTTC
NA | NA | TRBJ1-1 | TRBV6-5 | CASSYRTGETEAFF | TGTGCCAGCAGTTATAGAACAGGTGAAACTGAAGCTTTCTTT
NA | NA | TRBJ2-5 | TRBV25-1 | CASSVGEKTQYF | TGTGCCAGCAGTGTCGGGGAGAAGACCCAGTACTTC
NA | NA | TRBJ1-3 | TRBV5-1 | CASSFDGGNGNTIYF | TGCGCCAGCAGTTTCGACGGCGGTAATGGAAACACCATATATTTT
NA | NA | TRBJ2-2 | TRBV21-1 | CASKGIGRRCTGELFF | TGTGCCAGCAAAGGTATAGGCCGGAGGTGCACCGGGGAGCTGTTTTTT
TRBD1 | few | TRBJ1-1 | TRBV5-1 | CASRRQGSTEAFF | TGCGCCAGCAGGCGACAGGGGAGCACTGAAGCTTTCTTT
TRBD2 | NA | TRBJ2-3 | TRBV5-6 | CASKSGTLGHADTQYF | TGTGCCAGCAAGAGCGGGACGTTGGGTCATGCAGATACGCAGTATTTT
TRBD2 | NA | TRBJ2-1 | TRBV5-1 | CASSLLSGSPHEQFF | TGCGCCAGCAGCTTGCTTAGCGGGAGTCCCCATGAGCAGTTCTTC
NA | NA | TRBJ2-3 | TRBV7-3 | CASSSSLTDTQYF | TGTGCCAGCAGCTCCTCCCTCACAGATACGCAGTATTTT
NA | NA | TRBJ2-2 | TRBV15 | CATKGAGTNTGELFF | TGTGCCACCAAAGGGGCAGGGACGAACACCGGGGAGCTGTTTTTT
TRBD2 | once | TRBJ2-1 | TRBV12-5 | CASGWGGNEQFF | TGTGCTAGTGGTTGGGGGGGCAATGAGCAGTTCTTC
TRBD2 | NA | TRBJ2-2 | TRBV5-6 | CASSLRDYRPGELFF | TGTGCCAGCAGCCTTCGGGACTACCGCCCCGGGGAGCTGTTTTTT
NA | NA | TRBJ1-6 | TRBV5-4 | CASSLGGGGKNSPLHF | TGTGCCAGCAGCTTAGGGGGGGGAGGGAAGAATTCACCCCTCCACTTT
TRBD2 | NA | TRBJ2-1 | TRBV27 | CASSLTIAGASEQFF | TGTGCCAGCAGCCTTACAATAGCGGGAGCTTCTGAGCAGTTCTTC
NA | NA | TRBJ1-4 | TRBV5-4 | CASSSEGRRKLFF | TGTGCCAGCAGCTCGGAGGGAAGACGAAAACTGTTTTTT
TRBD2 | NA | TRBJ2-2 | TRBV7-2 | CASSLLVAGAGELFF | TGTGCCAGCAGCTTATTGGTAGCGGGAGCCGGGGAGCTGTTTTTT
TRBD1 | few | TRBJ1-3 | TRBV18 | CASSNRGQGTTSGNTIYF | TGTGCCAGCTCAAATCGGGGACAGGGTACGACCTCTGGAAACACCATATATTTT
TRBD2 | NA | TRBJ2-2 | TRBV5-1 | CASSTGRTSTGELFF | TGCGCCAGCAGCACCGGGAGGACGAGCACCGGGGAGCTGTTTTTT
NA | once | TRBJ2-1 | TRBV2 | CASSVSNEQFF | TGTGCCAGCAGTGTCAGCAATGAGCAGTTCTTC
TRBD1 | NA | TRBJ1-4 | TRBV7-8 | CASSFPTTGTNEKLFF | TGTGCCAGCAGCTTTCCAACGACAGGGACTAATGAAAAACTGTTTTTT
NA | NA | TRBJ2-7 | TRBV28 | CASGGGVDEQYF | TGTGCCAGCGGAGGGGGGGTTGACGAGCAGTACTTC
NA | NA | TRBJ2-3 | TRBV4-1 | CASSQTPGMTDTQYF | TGCGCCAGCAGCCAAACGCCGGGAATGACAGATACGCAGTATTTT
TRBD2 | NA | TRBJ2-5 | TRBV28 | CASSPPFRLAGETQYF | TGTGCCAGCAGTCCACCATTTAGACTAGCCGGAGAGACCCAGTACTTC
TRBD1 | NA | TRBJ2-7 | TRBV7-2 | CASSFPDRGASSYEQYF | TGTGCCAGCAGCTTTCCGGACAGGGGCGCTAGCTCCTACGAGCAGTACTTC
TRBD1 | NA | TRBJ2-5 | TRBV9 | CASSVAGTGAETQYF | TGTGCCAGCAGCGTCGCCGGGACAGGGGCAGAGACCCAGTACTTC
TRBD1 | NA | TRBJ2-1 | TRBV5-4 | CASSEDRGSYNEQFF | TGTGCCAGCAGCGAAGACAGGGGCTCCTACAATGAGCAGTTCTTC